The 17 T cell receptor beta chains listed next were all sequenced from one sample in a study of graft-versus-host responses after intestinal transplantation. The antigens for these receptors are not known. Profiled with immunoSEQ multiplex PCR; TCRdb holds only in-frame clones, not every one. The table lists around 90,000 clones, roughly 92% of them singletons. Sequencing was performed on unstimulated CD4+ T cells sorted from spleen or lymph node cells, taken before intestinal transplant. The receptor set was obtained from a human donor who received an intestinal transplant.

This chain joins TRBV27 and TRBJ2-5; 9 positions match TRBD1. CDR1 MNHEY and CDR2 SMNVEV come from the germline V gene (reference sequence). The length of the CDR3 is 16 residues. With 8 bases clipped from V and 4 bases from J, the junction kept 14 bases outside the gene matches. The CDR3 region has the DNA TGTGCCAGCGGATCCGCCGGGACAGGGAAGAGAGAGACCCAGTACTTC. Translating gives CASGSAGTGKRETQYF.

The chain combines TRBV4-1 with TRBJ2-7; no reliable D call. Trimming shortened V by 0 bases and J by 3 bases, and 12 bases separated the two germline ends. Germline values: CDR1 MGHRA, CDR2 YSYEKL. CDR3 length: 15 amino acids. CDR3 DNA sequence: TGCGCCAGCAGCCAAGAGGTCGGCAGCCTCTACGAGCAGTACTTC. Its translation: CASSQEVGSLYEQYF.

The V and J genes are TRBV6-1 and TRBJ2-1; 7 bases align to TRBD2. Germline V CDR1 and CDR2: MNHNS, SASEGT. This CDR3 contains 15 residues. The junction had 11 bases not matched to a gene; V was cut back by 3 bases and J by 9 bases. This CDR3 is CASSDMGEGGGEQFF. The CDR3 DNA follows: TGTGCCAGCAGTGATATGGGGGAGGGTGGGGGTGAGCAGTTCTTC.

This clone was counted between two and nine times. The chain links TRBV7-2 to TRBJ2-4; no firm D call. The CDR3 loop spans 17 amino acids. In germline, CDR1 is SGHTA, CDR2 FQGNSA. Trimming took off 1 base at V and 0 bases at J, with 13 bases between the two ends. The CDR3 spells CASSLDSRILAKNIQYF. DNA of the CDR3: TGTGCCAGCAGCTTAGACTCGCGGATACTAGCCAAAAACATTCAGTACTTC.

The genes are TRBV7-7 and TRBJ2-6; D is ambiguous. The length of the CDR3 is 14 residues. The V gene lost 8 bases and the J gene lost 3 bases, with 11 bases spanning the gap. Germline CDR1 is SSHAT and CDR2 is FNYEAQ (reference sequence). CDR3 nucleotide sequence: TGTGCCAGCGGGGTTGGTGGTGGGGCCAACGTCCTGACTTTC. As protein: CASGVGGGANVLTF.

The chain links TRBV13 to TRBJ2-7; no clear D gene. The CDR3 covers 16 residues. The V gene lost 5 bases and the J gene lost 2 bases, with 19 bases spanning the gap. The V gene's germline CDR1 is PRHDT and CDR2 FYEKMQ (reference sequence). This CDR3 reads CASSTRDRHPTYEQYF. CDR3 bases: TGTGCCAGCAGCACCCGTGACCGACACCCCACCTACGAGCAGTACTTC.

A word on this clone: Other nucleotide sequences from this sample produce the same CDR3. The CDR3 sequence is CASSPQGYNEQFF. CDR3 nucleotide sequence: TGTGCCAGCTCACCACAGGGATACAATGAGCAGTTCTTC. The V gene is TRBV18, the J gene TRBJ2-1; the D is unclear. Germline-derived CDR1 and CDR2 are KGHSH and LQKENI. Trimming took 1 base from V and 4 from J, leaving 5 bases between them. CDR3 length equals 13 residues. Full variable domain (remainder filled in from reference TRBV18 and TRBJ2-1): NAGVMQNPRHLVRRRGQEARLRCSPMKGHSHVYWYRQLPEEGLKFMVYLQKENIIDESGMPKERFSAEFPKEGPSILRIQQVVRGDSAAYFCASSPQGYNEQFFGPGTRLTVL.

The chain combines TRBV7-3 with TRBJ2-6; no reliable D call. This CDR3 spans 16 amino acids. V lost 4 bases, J lost 0 bases, and 10 bases lay in between. Per germline, CDR1 SGHTA and CDR2 FQGTGA. Here the CDR3 DNA reads TGTGCCAGCAGCTCCTATCCGGGCTCTGGGGCCAACGTCCTGACTTTC. Its protein is CASSSYPGSGANVLTF.

V usage is TRBV15 and J usage is TRBJ2-1, with 7 bases that match TRBD2. The CDR3 has 15 residues. With 8 bases clipped from V and 0 bases from J, the junction kept 7 bases outside the gene matches. CDR1 and CDR2 (germline): LNHNV, YYDKDF (reference sequence). CDR3 bases: TGTGCCACCCGAGGGGAGGGGAGCTCCTACAATGAGCAGTTCTTC. Translation: CATRGEGSSYNEQFF.

This clone was observed a single time. The V and J genes are TRBV6-6 and TRBJ1-2; D may be TRBD1 (5 bases). This CDR3 has 14 amino acids. V shed 5 bases and J shed 1 base, with 11 bases lying between them. CDR1 and CDR2 from the germline V gene are MNHNY and SVGAGI (reference sequence). Here the CDR3 reads CASSPRVLNYGYTF. CDR3 nucleotide sequence: TGTGCCAGCAGTCCCAGGGTTCTTAACTATGGCTACACCTTC.

CDR3 sequence reads: CASSLRRSKGFGNEQFF. CDR3 nucleotide sequence: TGTGCCAGCAGCTTGAGGCGGAGTAAAGGGTTCGGCAATGAGCAGTTCTTC. The chain links TRBV5-6 to TRBJ2-1; D not certain. The CDR3 sequence is 17 residues long. Germline-derived CDR1 and CDR2 are SGHDT and YYEEEE. The ends were cut back, 1 base at V and 6 bases at J, with 20 bases in the middle.

CDR3 nucleotide sequence: TGTGCCAGCAGTTTCTGGGGACTAGCGAATAGCTCCTACGAGCAGTACTTC. Residues: CASSFWGLANSSYEQYF. The V gene is TRBV28, the J gene TRBJ2-7, with 10 positions matching TRBD2. Unmatched junction bases numbered 8, after V lost 3 bases and J lost 0 bases. Germline CDR1 and CDR2: MDHEN and SYDVKM. This CDR3 has 17 residues.

V usage is TRBV30 and J usage is TRBJ1-1; TRBD1 aligns across 7 bases. V lost 8 bases to trimming and J lost 1 base; unmatched junction nucleotides: 7. The CDR3 is 13 amino acids. CDR1 is GTSNPN, CDR2 SVGIG, per germline (reference sequence). CDR3 nucleotide sequence: TGTGCCAGGTCGGACAGGTCGAACACTGAAGCTTTCTTT. It codes for CARSDRSNTEAFF.

This chain joins TRBV30 and TRBJ1-3; tentative D call: TRBD1 (5 bases). The CDR3 has 14 amino acids. Trimming left V 0 bases short and J 4 bases short, with 10 bases between. Per germline, CDR1 GTSNPN and CDR2 SVGIG (reference sequence). CDR3 in DNA: TGTGCCTGGAGTGTACGGGGGTTGGGAAACACCATATATTTT. Amino acid sequence: CAWSVRGLGNTIYF.

Worth noting for this clone: Other DNA sequences in the sample encode the same CDR3. The CDR3 bases are TGTGCCAGCAGAAATAGTGTCGCAGATACGCAGTATTTT. This codes for CASRNSVADTQYF. The chain joins TRBV19 to TRBJ2-3; no firm D call. Germline V CDR1 and CDR2: LNHDA, SQIVND (reference sequence). The CDR3 contains 13 residues. V was clipped by 9 bases and J by 4 bases, with 14 bases between them. The full variable domain, with the rest looked up from reference TRBV19 and TRBJ2-3, is DGGITQSPKYLFRKEGQNVTLSCEQNLNHDAMYWYRQDPGQGLRLIYYSQIVNDFQKGDIAEGYSVSREKKESFPLTVTSAQKNPTAFYLCASRNSVADTQYFGPGTRLTVL.

The chain joins TRBV6-5 to TRBJ1-2; TRBD1 is a possible D gene (6 bases). V was shortened by 5 bases and J by 4 bases, with 8 bases between the two germline ends. Looked up from germline, CDR1 is MNHEY and CDR2 is SVGAGI. The CDR3 contains 12 residues. The CDR3 DNA follows: TGTGCCAGCAGTGTACAGGGCTATGGCTACACCTTC. Translation gives CASSVQGYGYTF.

The V gene is TRBV10-2, the J gene TRBJ2-3; TRBD2 matches at 13 bases. The CDR3 contains 16 residues. Germline CDR1 and CDR2: WSHSY and SAAADI. V shed 0 bases, J shed 5 bases, and the junction held 2 bases outside the gene matches. The CDR3 DNA reads as TGCGCCAGCAGTGAGTCCCGACTAGCGGGAGGAGATACGCAGTATTTT. Amino acids: CASSESRLAGGDTQYF.